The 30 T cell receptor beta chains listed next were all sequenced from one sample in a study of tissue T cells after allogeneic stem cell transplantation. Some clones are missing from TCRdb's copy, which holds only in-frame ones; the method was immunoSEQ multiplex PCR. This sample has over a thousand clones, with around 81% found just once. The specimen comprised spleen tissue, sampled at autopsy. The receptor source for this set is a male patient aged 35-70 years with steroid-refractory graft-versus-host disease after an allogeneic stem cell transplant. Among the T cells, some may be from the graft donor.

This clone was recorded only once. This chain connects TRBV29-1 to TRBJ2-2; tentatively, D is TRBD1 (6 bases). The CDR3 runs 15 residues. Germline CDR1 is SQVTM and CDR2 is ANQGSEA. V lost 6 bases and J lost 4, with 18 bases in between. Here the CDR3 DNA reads TGCAGCGTCGGCACCGGGACAACCCTCACCGGGGAGCTGTTTTTT. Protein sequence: CSVGTGTTLTGELFF.

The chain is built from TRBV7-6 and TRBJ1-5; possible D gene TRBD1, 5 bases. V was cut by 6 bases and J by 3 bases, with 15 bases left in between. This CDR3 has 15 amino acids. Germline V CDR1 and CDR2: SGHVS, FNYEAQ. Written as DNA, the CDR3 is TGTGCCAGCAGTACCCTCGGGGGGTACAATCAGCCCCAGCATTTT. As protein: CASSTLGGYNQPQHF. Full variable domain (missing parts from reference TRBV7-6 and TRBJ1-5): GAGVSQSPRYKVTKRGQDVALRCDPISGHVSLYWYRQALGQGPEFLTYFNYEAQQDKSGLPNDRFSAERPEGSISTLTIQRTEQRDSAMYRCASSTLGGYNQPQHFGDGTRLSIL.

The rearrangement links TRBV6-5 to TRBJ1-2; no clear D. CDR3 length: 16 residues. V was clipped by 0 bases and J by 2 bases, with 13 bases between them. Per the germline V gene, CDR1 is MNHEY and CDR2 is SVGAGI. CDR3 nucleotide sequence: TGTGCCAGCAGTTACTCTGGGTCGGGCAAAAACTATGGCTACACCTTC. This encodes CASSYSGSGKNYGYTF.

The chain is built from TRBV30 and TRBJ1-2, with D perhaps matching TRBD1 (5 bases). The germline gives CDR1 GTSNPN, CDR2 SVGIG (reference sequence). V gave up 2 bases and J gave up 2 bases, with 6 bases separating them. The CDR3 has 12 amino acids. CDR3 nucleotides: TGTGCCTGGAGTTGGGGGAACTATGGCTACACCTTC. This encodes CAWSWGNYGYTF.

The CDR3 is CASSLSVTGARNEKLFF. CDR3 in DNA: TGTGCCAGCAGCTTAAGCGTGACAGGGGCGCGGAATGAAAAACTGTTTTTT. The chain uses TRBV7-2 and TRBJ1-4, with 8 nucleotides matching TRBD1. The germline CDR1 and CDR2 sequences are SGHTA and FQGNSA. The CDR3 runs 17 residues. The junction had 10 bases not matched to a gene; V was cut back by 2 bases and J by 5 bases.

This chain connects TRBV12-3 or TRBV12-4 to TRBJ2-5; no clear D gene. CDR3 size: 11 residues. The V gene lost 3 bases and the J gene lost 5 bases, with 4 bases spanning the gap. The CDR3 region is CASSLGETQYF. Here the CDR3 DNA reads TGTGCCAGCAGTTTGGGGGAGACCCAGTACTTC.

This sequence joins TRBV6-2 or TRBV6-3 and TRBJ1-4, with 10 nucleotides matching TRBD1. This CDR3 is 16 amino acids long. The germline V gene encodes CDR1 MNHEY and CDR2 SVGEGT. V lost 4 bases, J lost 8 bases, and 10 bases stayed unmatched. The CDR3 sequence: CASSSTSGQGVEKLFF. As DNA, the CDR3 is TGTGCCAGCAGTTCCACCTCCGGACAGGGGGTAGAAAAACTGTTTTTT.

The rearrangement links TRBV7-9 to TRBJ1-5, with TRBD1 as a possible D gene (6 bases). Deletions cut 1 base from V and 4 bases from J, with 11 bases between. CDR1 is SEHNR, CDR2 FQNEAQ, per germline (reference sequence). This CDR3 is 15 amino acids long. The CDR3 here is CASSLGSRGNQPQHF. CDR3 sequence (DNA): TGTGCCAGCAGCTTAGGATCTAGGGGGAATCAGCCCCAGCATTTT.

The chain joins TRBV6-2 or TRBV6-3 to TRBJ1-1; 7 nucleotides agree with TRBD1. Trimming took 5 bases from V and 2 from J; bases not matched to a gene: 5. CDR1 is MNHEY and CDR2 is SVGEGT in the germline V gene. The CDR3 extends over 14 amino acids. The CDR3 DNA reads TGTGCCAGCAGTACCCGGACAGGCAACACTGAAGCTTTCTTT. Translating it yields CASSTRTGNTEAFF.

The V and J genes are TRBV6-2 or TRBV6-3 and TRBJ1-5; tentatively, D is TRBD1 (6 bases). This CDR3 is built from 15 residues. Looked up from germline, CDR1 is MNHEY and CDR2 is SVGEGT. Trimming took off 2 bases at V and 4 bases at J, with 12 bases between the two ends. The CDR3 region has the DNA TGTGCCAGCAGTTACGCCCCAGGGGCTAATCAGCCCCAGCATTTT. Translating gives CASSYAPGANQPQHF.

This CDR3 is CASSPRTLEVNTEAFF. The CDR3 DNA reads as TGTGCCAGTAGTCCCCGGACTCTCGAGGTGAACACTGAAGCTTTCTTT. The chain carries TRBV19 and TRBJ1-1; D is ambiguous. Per germline, CDR1 LNHDA and CDR2 SQIVND (reference sequence). The CDR3 is 16 residues long. Deletions cut 5 bases from V and 0 bases from J, with 16 bases between.

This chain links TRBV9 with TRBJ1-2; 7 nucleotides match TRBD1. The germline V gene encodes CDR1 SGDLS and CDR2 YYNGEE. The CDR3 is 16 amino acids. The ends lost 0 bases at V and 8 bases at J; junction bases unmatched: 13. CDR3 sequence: CASSVGPETGDDGYTF. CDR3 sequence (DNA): TGTGCCAGCAGCGTAGGTCCTGAAACAGGGGATGACGGCTACACCTTC.

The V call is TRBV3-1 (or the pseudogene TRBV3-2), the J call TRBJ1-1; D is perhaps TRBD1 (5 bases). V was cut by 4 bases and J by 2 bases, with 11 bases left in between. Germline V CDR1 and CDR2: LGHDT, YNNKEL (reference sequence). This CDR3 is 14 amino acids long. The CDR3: CASSRDGANTEAFF. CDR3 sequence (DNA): TGTGCCAGCAGCCGGGACGGGGCCAACACTGAAGCTTTCTTT.

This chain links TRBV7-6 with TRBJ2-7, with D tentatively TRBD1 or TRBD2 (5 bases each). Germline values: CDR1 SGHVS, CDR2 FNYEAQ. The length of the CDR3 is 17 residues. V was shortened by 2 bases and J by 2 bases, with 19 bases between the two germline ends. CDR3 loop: CASSLRVPRDPTYEQYF. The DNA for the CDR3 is TGTGCCAGCAGCTTAAGGGTTCCCCGGGACCCAACCTACGAGCAGTACTTC.

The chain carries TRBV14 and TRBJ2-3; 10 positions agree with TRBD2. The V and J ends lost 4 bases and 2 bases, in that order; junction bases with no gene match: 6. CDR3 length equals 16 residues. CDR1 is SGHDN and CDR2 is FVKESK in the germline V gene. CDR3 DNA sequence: TGTGCCAGCAGCCCCATAGCGGGGGGCTTCACAGATACGCAGTATTTT. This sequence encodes CASSPIAGGFTDTQYF.

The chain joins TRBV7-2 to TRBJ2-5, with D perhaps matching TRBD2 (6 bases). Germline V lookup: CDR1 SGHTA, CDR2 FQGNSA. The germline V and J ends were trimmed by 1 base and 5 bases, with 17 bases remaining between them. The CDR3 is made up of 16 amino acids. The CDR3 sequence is CASSLGGTVGRETQYF. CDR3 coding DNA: TGTGCCAGCAGCTTAGGGGGTACGGTAGGGAGGGAGACCCAGTACTTC.

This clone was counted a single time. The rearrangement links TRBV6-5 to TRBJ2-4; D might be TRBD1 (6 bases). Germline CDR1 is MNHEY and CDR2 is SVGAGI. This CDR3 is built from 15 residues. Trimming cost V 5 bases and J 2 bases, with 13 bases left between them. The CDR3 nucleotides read TGTGCCAGCAGTCCATCTCAGGGGACCAAAAACATTCAGTACTTC. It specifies CASSPSQGTKNIQYF.

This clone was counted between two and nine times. The CDR3 loop is CASSFAGAGTQYF. The CDR3 nucleotides read TGCGCCAGCAGCTTCGCGGGGGCCGGGACCCAGTACTTC. The rearrangement joins TRBV5-1 to TRBJ2-5; D is possibly TRBD2 (7 bases). V was shortened by 2 bases and J by 7 bases, with 12 bases between the two germline ends. The CDR3 is made up of 13 amino acids. Germline CDR1 is SGHRS and CDR2 is YFSETQ.

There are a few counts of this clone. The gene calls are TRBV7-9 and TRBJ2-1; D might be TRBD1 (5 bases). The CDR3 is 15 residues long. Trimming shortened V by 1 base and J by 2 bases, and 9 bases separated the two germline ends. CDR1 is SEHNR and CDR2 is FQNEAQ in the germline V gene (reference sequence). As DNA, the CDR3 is TGTGCCAGCAGCTTAGTCATGGGGCCCTACAATGAGCAGTTCTTC. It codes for CASSLVMGPYNEQFF.

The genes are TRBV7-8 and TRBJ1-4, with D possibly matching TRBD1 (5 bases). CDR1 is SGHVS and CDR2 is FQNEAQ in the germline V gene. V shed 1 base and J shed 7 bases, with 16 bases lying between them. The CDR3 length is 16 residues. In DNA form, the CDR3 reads TGTGCCAGCAGCTTAGGGTCGGGGGGATCCTTTGAAAAACTGTTTTTT. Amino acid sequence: CASSLGSGGSFEKLFF.

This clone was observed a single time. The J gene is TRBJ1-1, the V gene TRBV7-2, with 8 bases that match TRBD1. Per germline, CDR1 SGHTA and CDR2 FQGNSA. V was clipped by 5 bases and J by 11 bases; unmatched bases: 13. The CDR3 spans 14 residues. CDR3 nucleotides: TGTGCCAGCAGCCCCCTGGGGACAGGCACGGTGGCTTTCTTT. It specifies CASSPLGTGTVAFF.

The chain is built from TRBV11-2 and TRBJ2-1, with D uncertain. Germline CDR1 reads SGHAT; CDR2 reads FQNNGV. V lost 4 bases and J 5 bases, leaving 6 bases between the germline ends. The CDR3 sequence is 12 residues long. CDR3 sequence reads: CASSSYNNEQFF. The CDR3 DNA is TGTGCCAGCAGCTCCTATAACAATGAGCAGTTCTTC.

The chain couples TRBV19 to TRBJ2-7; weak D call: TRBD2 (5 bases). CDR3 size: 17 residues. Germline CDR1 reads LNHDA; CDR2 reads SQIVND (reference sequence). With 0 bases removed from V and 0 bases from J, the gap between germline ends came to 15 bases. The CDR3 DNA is TGTGCCAGTAGTATAGATCTATCATCGGGGTACTCCTACGAGCAGTACTTC. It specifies CASSIDLSSGYSYEQYF.

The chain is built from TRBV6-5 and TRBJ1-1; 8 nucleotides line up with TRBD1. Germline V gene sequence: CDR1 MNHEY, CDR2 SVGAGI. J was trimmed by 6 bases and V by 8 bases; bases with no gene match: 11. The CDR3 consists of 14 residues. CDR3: CASERTGRGAEAFF. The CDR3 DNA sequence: TGTGCCAGCGAAAGGACAGGGAGAGGGGCTGAAGCTTTCTTT.

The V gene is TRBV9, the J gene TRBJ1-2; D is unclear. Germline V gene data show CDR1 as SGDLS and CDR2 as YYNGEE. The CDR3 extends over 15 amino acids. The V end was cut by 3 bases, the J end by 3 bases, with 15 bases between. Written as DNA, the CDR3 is TGTGCCAGCAGCGAGGTGGTCGGCGGGGACTATGGCTACACCTTC. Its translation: CASSEVVGGDYGYTF.

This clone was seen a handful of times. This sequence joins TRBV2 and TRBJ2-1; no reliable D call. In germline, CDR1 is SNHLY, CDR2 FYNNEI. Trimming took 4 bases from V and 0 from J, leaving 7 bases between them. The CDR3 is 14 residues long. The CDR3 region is CASSGPSSYNEQFF. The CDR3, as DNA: TGTGCCAGCAGTGGCCCGAGCTCCTACAATGAGCAGTTCTTC.

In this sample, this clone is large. As DNA, the CDR3 is TGTGCTAGTGGATTTGAGGGGGAGCAGTTCTTC. It translates to CASGFEGEQFF. V and J are TRBV12-5 and TRBJ2-1; the D gene could be TRBD1 or TRBD2 (5 bases each). The V end was cut by 6 bases, the J end by 10 bases, with 10 bases between. The CDR3 is 11 amino acids. Looked up from germline, CDR1 is LGHNT and CDR2 is FRNRAP.

CDR3 loop: CASSYSPVRGEEKLFF. The DNA of the CDR3 is TGTGCCAGCAGTTACTCTCCCGTCAGGGGCGAGGAAAAACTGTTTTTT. The V call is TRBV6-5, the J call TRBJ1-4, with D tentatively TRBD1 (6 bases). The CDR3 contains 16 residues. The V gene lost 0 bases and the J gene lost 8 bases, with 16 bases spanning the gap. Germline loops: CDR1 MNHEY, CDR2 SVGAGI.

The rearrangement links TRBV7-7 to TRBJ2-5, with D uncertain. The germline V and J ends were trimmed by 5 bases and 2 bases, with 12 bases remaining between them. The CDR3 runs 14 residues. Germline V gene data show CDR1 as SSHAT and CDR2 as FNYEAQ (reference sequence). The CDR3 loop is CASSRVGRQETQYF. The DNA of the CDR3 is TGTGCCAGCAGCCGAGTCGGTAGACAAGAGACCCAGTACTTC.

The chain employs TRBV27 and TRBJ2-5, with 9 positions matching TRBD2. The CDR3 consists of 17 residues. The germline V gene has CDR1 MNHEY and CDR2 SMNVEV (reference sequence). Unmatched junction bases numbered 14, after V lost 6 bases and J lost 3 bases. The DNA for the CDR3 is TGTGCCAGCAGCCTGACCCTACAGCGGGGGGTTAAAGAGACCCAGTACTTC. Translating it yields CASSLTLQRGVKETQYF.